The 5 T cell receptor beta chains below come from one sample, sequenced in a study of shared clonotypes between healthy human individuals. Repertoires were generated with immunoSEQ multiplex PCR, while TCRdb's copy carries only in-frame clones and drops some. The sample has some 320,000 clones; 80% to 90% are singletons. The sequencing sample was made of memory CD8+ T cells sorted from blood. The subset: CD45RO+ cells pooled with CCR7-negative TemRA cells. These receptors came from a man aged 18 to 30 in good health.

V usage is TRBV7-6 and J usage is TRBJ2-1, with 7 bases fitting TRBD2. This CDR3 is 14 amino acids long. Trimming removed 3 bases from V and 12 bases from J; junction bases left unmatched: 11. Germline loops: CDR1 SGHVS, CDR2 FNYEAQ. The CDR3 loop reads CASSLNPQRDRQFF. In DNA, the CDR3 is TGTGCCAGCAGCTTGAACCCCCAGCGGGATCGGCAGTTCTTC.

The chain is built from TRBV27 and TRBJ1-1, with 10 bases matching TRBD1. Trimming removed 3 bases from V and 4 bases from J; junction bases left unmatched: 8. CDR3 length: 16 amino acids. Germline V gene sequence: CDR1 MNHEY, CDR2 SMNVEV (reference sequence). The CDR3 is CASSFLPGQGSTEAFF. The DNA of the CDR3 is TGTGCCAGCAGTTTCCTTCCGGGACAGGGGAGCACTGAAGCTTTCTTT.

This sequence joins TRBV6-5 and TRBJ2-3; no clear D gene. This CDR3 has 13 residues. Trimming stripped 2 bases from V and 2 bases from J, with 5 bases between. The germline CDR1 and CDR2 sequences are MNHEY and SVGAGI. The CDR3 DNA sequence: TGTGCCAGCAGTTACGGGATCACAGATACGCAGTATTTT. Residues: CASSYGITDTQYF.

The V gene is TRBV11-2, the J gene TRBJ2-1, with D unresolved. The ends were cut back, 7 bases at V and 6 bases at J, with 13 bases in the middle. CDR3 size: 13 residues. The germline V gene has CDR1 SGHAT and CDR2 FQNNGV. CDR3 sequence reads: CASILEVSNEQFF. Here the CDR3 DNA reads TGTGCCAGCATCCTAGAGGTTTCCAATGAGCAGTTCTTC.

V usage is TRBV5-1 and J usage is TRBJ2-7; 9 bases align to TRBD1. Germline CDR1 reads SGHRS; CDR2 reads YFSETQ. This CDR3 contains 15 residues. With 2 bases clipped from V and 3 bases from J, the junction kept 6 bases outside the gene matches. In nucleotides, the CDR3 is TGCGCCAGCAGCTTCGGTGGGACAGGGTTCTACGAGCAGTACTTC. This codes for CASSFGGTGFYEQYF.